This is a list of T cell receptor beta chains from one sample in a study of T cell changes during pregnancy in multiple sclerosis. The repertoire was sequenced with immunoSEQ multiplex PCR; TCRdb's copy has only in-frame clones and lacks some. The sample holds 75,000 to 80,000 clones, roughly 91% seen once. The starting material was peripheral blood, obtained after pregnancy. Every receptor here comes from a female donor in good health, enrolled as a control in a pregnancy study. CDR3s include the opening cysteine and the closing phenylalanine or tryptophan. A D gene is named only where the DNA matches it firmly. Part of the rows lack a size; the others show once, few, many or a class for expanded clones.

J gene: TRBJ2-5; clone size: -; D gene: TRBD2; V gene: TRBV18; CDR3 DNA: TGTGCCAGCTCCACAGCGGGGAGGACCCAGTACTTC; CDR3 protein: CASSTAGRTQYF
J gene: TRBJ1-1; clone size: -; D gene: TRBD1; V gene: TRBV5-4; CDR3 DNA: TGTGCCAGCAGTCTGGGACAGAGGAACACTGAAGCTTTCTTT; CDR3 protein: CASSLGQRNTEAFF
J gene: TRBJ2-4; clone size: -; D gene: -; V gene: TRBV19; CDR3 DNA: TGTGCCAGTAGTCCCCTTACAGGGACCAAAAACATTCAGTACTTC; CDR3 protein: CASSPLTGTKNIQYF
J gene: TRBJ2-2; clone size: -; D gene: TRBD1; V gene: TRBV2; CDR3 DNA: TGTGCCAGCAGGGACAGGGTTCACACCGGGGAGCTGTTTTTT; CDR3 protein: CASRDRVHTGELFF
J gene: TRBJ2-7; clone size: -; D gene: TRBD2; V gene: TRBV5-6; CDR3 DNA: TGTGCCAGCAGCTTCCTAGCGGGAGACGGCGAGCAGTACTTC; CDR3 protein: CASSFLAGDGEQYF
J gene: TRBJ1-2; clone size: once; D gene: TRBD1; V gene: TRBV5-4; CDR3 DNA: TGTGCCAGCAGCTCTGGGGGACAGGGTCGAAACTATGGCTACACCTTC; CDR3 protein: CASSSGGQGRNYGYTF
J gene: TRBJ1-1; clone size: -; D gene: TRBD1; V gene: TRBV10-2; CDR3 DNA: TGCGCCAGCAGTGAAGACAGGGTTGAAGCTTTCTTT; CDR3 protein: CASSEDRVEAFF
J gene: TRBJ2-3; clone size: once; D gene: TRBD2; V gene: TRBV2; CDR3 DNA: TGTGCCAGCAGCCGTTCGGGCGGGGGGAGCACAGATACGCAGTATTTT; CDR3 protein: CASSRSGGGSTDTQYF
J gene: TRBJ1-2; clone size: -; D gene: TRBD1; V gene: TRBV2; CDR3 DNA: TGTGCCAGCAGTGACGTGACAGGGGGATTGGGTGGCTACACCTTC; CDR3 protein: CASSDVTGGLGGYTF
J gene: TRBJ2-3; clone size: -; D gene: TRBD1; V gene: TRBV29-1; CDR3 DNA: TGCAGCGTTGAAGGGACAGGGGGCTGGGGCACAGATACGCAGTATTTT; CDR3 protein: CSVEGTGGWGTDTQYF
J gene: TRBJ2-1; clone size: -; D gene: -; V gene: TRBV9; CDR3 DNA: TGTGCCAGCAGCGTAAGAGGTATAGGGGCCGACAATGAGCAGTTCTTC; CDR3 protein: CASSVRGIGADNEQFF
J gene: TRBJ2-3; clone size: once; D gene: TRBD2; V gene: TRBV2; CDR3 DNA: TGTGCCAGCCACCTGGGGGGGGATACGCAGTATTTT; CDR3 protein: CASHLGGDTQYF
J gene: TRBJ2-5; clone size: -; D gene: -; V gene: TRBV14; CDR3 DNA: TGTGCCAGCAGCCAAAGATCCGAGGAGACCCAGTACTTC; CDR3 protein: CASSQRSEETQYF
J gene: TRBJ2-5; clone size: -; D gene: -; V gene: TRBV4-2; CDR3 DNA: TGTGCCAGCAGTCACTCACCGACAGCGCAAGAGACCCAGTACTTC; CDR3 protein: CASSHSPTAQETQYF
J gene: TRBJ2-7; clone size: -; D gene: -; V gene: TRBV4-2; CDR3 DNA: TGTGCCAGCAGCCAAGACGCGGACCCAACTAGTCTCCCCTACGAGCAGTACTTC; CDR3 protein: CASSQDADPTSLPYEQYF
J gene: TRBJ1-4; clone size: -; D gene: -; V gene: TRBV7-9; CDR3 DNA: TGTGCCAGCAGCAGGGGTTTTAATGAAAAACTGTTTTTT; CDR3 protein: CASSRGFNEKLFF
J gene: TRBJ1-3; clone size: -; D gene: TRBD1; V gene: TRBV30; CDR3 DNA: TGTGCCTGGCAAATGCAGGGGGCGGGGGACACCATATATTTT; CDR3 protein: CAWQMQGAGDTIYF
J gene: TRBJ1-1; clone size: -; D gene: -; V gene: TRBV5-1; CDR3 DNA: TGCGCCAGCTGGGAAGGCGGGTCTACACCGAACACTGAAGCTTTCTTT; CDR3 protein: CASWEGGSTPNTEAFF
J gene: TRBJ2-5; clone size: -; D gene: TRBD1; V gene: TRBV27; CDR3 DNA: TGTGCCAGCAGTTTATATGGACAGGCCCAAGAGACCCAGTACTTC; CDR3 protein: CASSLYGQAQETQYF
J gene: TRBJ2-1; clone size: -; D gene: TRBD1; V gene: TRBV19; CDR3 DNA: TGTGCCAGTAAAACACAGGGGACCGGCAACAATGAGCAGTTCTTC; CDR3 protein: CASKTQGTGNNEQFF
J gene: TRBJ2-1; clone size: -; D gene: TRBD2; V gene: TRBV7-9; CDR3 DNA: TGTGCCAGCAGCTTTGGGACTAGCGGTTACAATGAGCAGTTCTTC; CDR3 protein: CASSFGTSGYNEQFF
J gene: TRBJ2-7; clone size: -; D gene: -; V gene: TRBV7-9; CDR3 DNA: TGTGCCAGCAGGGACCTACTGGGGAGCTCCTACGAGCAGTACTTC; CDR3 protein: CASRDLLGSSYEQYF
J gene: TRBJ2-7; clone size: -; D gene: TRBD2; V gene: TRBV2; CDR3 DNA: TGTGCCAGCAGTGAAATTTTGGCGGGGGATACGCAGTACTTC; CDR3 protein: CASSEILAGDTQYF
J gene: TRBJ2-3; clone size: -; D gene: TRBD1; V gene: TRBV5-8; CDR3 DNA: TGTGCCAGCAGCGATGACAGGGGTGGCGATACGCAGTATTTT; CDR3 protein: CASSDDRGGDTQYF
J gene: TRBJ2-1; clone size: -; D gene: TRBD2; V gene: TRBV7-7; CDR3 DNA: TGTGCTAGCAGCTTAAGAGTGACTAGCGGGAGTAAGGATGAGCAGTTCTTC; CDR3 protein: CASSLRVTSGSKDEQFF
J gene: TRBJ2-2; clone size: once; D gene: -; V gene: TRBV7-3; CDR3 DNA: TGTGCCAGCAGCTCACAGATTGCAGGGGAGCTGTTTTTT; CDR3 protein: CASSSQIAGELFF
J gene: TRBJ2-5; clone size: -; D gene: TRBD2; V gene: TRBV19; CDR3 DNA: TGTGCCAGTAGTGGAGCGGGGACCCAAGAGACCCAGTACTTC; CDR3 protein: CASSGAGTQETQYF
J gene: TRBJ2-5; clone size: once; D gene: -; V gene: TRBV19; CDR3 DNA: TGTGCCAGTAGTACCACAGGCCAAGAGACCCAGTACTTC; CDR3 protein: CASSTTGQETQYF
J gene: TRBJ2-7; clone size: -; D gene: -; V gene: TRBV6-5; CDR3 DNA: TGTGCCAGCAGTTACTCAGAAGAGTCCTACGAGCAGTACTTC; CDR3 protein: CASSYSEESYEQYF
J gene: TRBJ2-1; clone size: once; D gene: -; V gene: TRBV21-1; CDR3 DNA: TGTGCCAGCAGCAAACAGACTAGCGGGATGCCTTACAATGAGCAGTTCTTC; CDR3 protein: CASSKQTSGMPYNEQFF
J gene: TRBJ2-1; clone size: -; D gene: -; V gene: TRBV7-2; CDR3 DNA: TGTGCCAGCAGCCGAAGTATGGGAGCCTCCTACAATGAGCAGTTCTTC; CDR3 protein: CASSRSMGASYNEQFF
J gene: TRBJ1-5; clone size: -; D gene: -; V gene: TRBV11-2; CDR3 DNA: TGTGCCAGCAGCTCAGGGGTGAATCAGCCCCAGCATTTT; CDR3 protein: CASSSGVNQPQHF
J gene: TRBJ1-3; clone size: -; D gene: -; V gene: TRBV9; CDR3 DNA: TGTGCCAGCAGCGTAGCAGGGACTGGAAACACCATATATTTT; CDR3 protein: CASSVAGTGNTIYF
J gene: TRBJ2-3; clone size: once; D gene: TRBD2; V gene: TRBV5-6; CDR3 DNA: TGTGCCAGCAGCCGCTGGGTAGCGGGGCGCACAGATACGCAGTATTTT; CDR3 protein: CASSRWVAGRTDTQYF
J gene: TRBJ1-1; clone size: -; D gene: TRBD1; V gene: TRBV2; CDR3 DNA: TGTGCCACATCCGCCTCGGACAGGGAAGCTTTCTTT; CDR3 protein: CATSASDREAFF
J gene: TRBJ2-4; clone size: -; D gene: TRBD1; V gene: TRBV10-3; CDR3 DNA: TGTGCCATCAGTGAGGCTCCGGGACAGCTAGCCAAAAACATTCAGTACTTC; CDR3 protein: CAISEAPGQLAKNIQYF
J gene: TRBJ1-5; clone size: -; D gene: -; V gene: TRBV7-8; CDR3 DNA: TGTGCCAGCAGCTTAAGTTGGGGAGGGGGTCAGCCCCAGCATTTT; CDR3 protein: CASSLSWGGGQPQHF
J gene: TRBJ2-1; clone size: -; D gene: -; V gene: TRBV5-6; CDR3 DNA: TGTGCCAGCAGCGCCCCGACAGAGAATGAGCAGTTCTTC; CDR3 protein: CASSAPTENEQFF
J gene: TRBJ2-7; clone size: -; D gene: -; V gene: TRBV7-6; CDR3 DNA: TGTGCCAGCAGCATAGGAGCCCAGGGTCCCTTAAGCTCCTACGAGCAGTACTTC; CDR3 protein: CASSIGAQGPLSSYEQYF
J gene: TRBJ2-7; clone size: -; D gene: TRBD1; V gene: TRBV5-1; CDR3 DNA: TGCGCCAGCAGCTTGGTACCGGGACAGTCCTCAGAGCAGTACTTC; CDR3 protein: CASSLVPGQSSEQYF
J gene: TRBJ2-1; clone size: -; D gene: TRBD2; V gene: TRBV5-8; CDR3 DNA: TGTGCCACCGGGAGGGGGAGGCTTGAGTTCTTC; CDR3 protein: CATGRGRLEFF
J gene: TRBJ2-5; clone size: -; D gene: -; V gene: TRBV6-1; CDR3 DNA: TGTGCCAGCAGTCGTACTAAAGAGACCCAGTACTTC; CDR3 protein: CASSRTKETQYF
J gene: TRBJ2-1; clone size: -; D gene: TRBD2; V gene: TRBV30; CDR3 DNA: TGTGCCTGGACTCCAGGACTAGCGGGAGTTGAGCAGTTCTTC; CDR3 protein: CAWTPGLAGVEQFF
J gene: TRBJ2-7; clone size: -; D gene: TRBD2; V gene: TRBV7-9; CDR3 DNA: TGTGCCAGCAGATCCGCGGGAGAGGCCTACGAGCAGTACTTC; CDR3 protein: CASRSAGEAYEQYF
J gene: TRBJ2-7; clone size: -; D gene: TRBD1; V gene: TRBV15; CDR3 DNA: TGTGCCACCAGCAGGGGAGCAGGGGGCGACGCCTACGAGCAGTACTTC; CDR3 protein: CATSRGAGGDAYEQYF
J gene: TRBJ1-2; clone size: few; D gene: TRBD1; V gene: TRBV7-7; CDR3 DNA: TGTGCTAGCAGCTTCCCGGGACAGGGGCATGGCTACACCTTC; CDR3 protein: CASSFPGQGHGYTF
J gene: TRBJ1-5; clone size: -; D gene: TRBD1; V gene: TRBV29-1; CDR3 DNA: TGCAGCGCAGCGGGACAGGACGATCAGCCCCAGCATTTT; CDR3 protein: CSAAGQDDQPQHF
J gene: TRBJ1-4; clone size: -; D gene: TRBD1; V gene: TRBV6-6; CDR3 DNA: TGTGCCAGCAGCCTCAGGGGGAGGAATGAAAAACTGTTTTTT; CDR3 protein: CASSLRGRNEKLFF
J gene: TRBJ2-7; clone size: -; D gene: TRBD1; V gene: TRBV6-6; CDR3 DNA: TGTGCCAGCAGGGGGACAGCTGGAGTCTACGAGCAGTACTTC; CDR3 protein: CASRGTAGVYEQYF
J gene: TRBJ2-7; clone size: -; D gene: -; V gene: TRBV28; CDR3 DNA: TGTGCCAGCAGTTTCCCCGGGTTCTACGAGCAGTACTTC; CDR3 protein: CASSFPGFYEQYF
J gene: TRBJ2-7; clone size: -; D gene: TRBD2; V gene: TRBV10-3; CDR3 DNA: TGTGCCATCAGTGAGTCCACTAGCGGCTACGAGCAGTACTTC; CDR3 protein: CAISESTSGYEQYF
J gene: TRBJ2-7; clone size: -; D gene: TRBD1; V gene: TRBV14; CDR3 DNA: TGTGCCAGCAGCCAAGACGGGTACAACAGGGGCTTGAACGAGCAGTACTTC; CDR3 protein: CASSQDGYNRGLNEQYF
J gene: TRBJ1-1; clone size: -; D gene: -; V gene: TRBV27; CDR3 DNA: TGTGCCAGCAGAAACCAGGGGATCACTGAAGCTTTCTTT; CDR3 protein: CASRNQGITEAFF
J gene: TRBJ2-7; clone size: -; D gene: -; V gene: TRBV7-9; CDR3 DNA: TGTGCCAGCAGCTTAGGTCAGAACTACGAGCAGTACTTC; CDR3 protein: CASSLGQNYEQYF
J gene: TRBJ2-1; clone size: -; D gene: TRBD2; V gene: TRBV7-9; CDR3 DNA: TGTGCCAGCAGCTCTCAACTAGCGGGGCTTTGGGATGAGCAGTTCTTC; CDR3 protein: CASSSQLAGLWDEQFF
J gene: TRBJ2-3; clone size: once; D gene: -; V gene: TRBV29-1; CDR3 DNA: TGCAGCGCCCTCGACCGTGGGGGGTGGGGCACAGATACGCAGTATTTT; CDR3 protein: CSALDRGGWGTDTQYF
J gene: TRBJ1-1; clone size: few; D gene: -; V gene: TRBV6-6; CDR3 DNA: TGTGCCAGCAGTCCCCATGGCGGGAACACTGAAGCTTTCTTT; CDR3 protein: CASSPHGGNTEAFF
J gene: TRBJ2-1; clone size: -; D gene: -; V gene: TRBV9; CDR3 DNA: TGTGCCAGCAGCATAGTTGGCGGGGCCTTCAATGAGCAGTTCTTC; CDR3 protein: CASSIVGGAFNEQFF
J gene: TRBJ2-7; clone size: -; D gene: -; V gene: TRBV27; CDR3 DNA: TGTGCCACCCGACTAGGGTCCGAGCAGTACTTC; CDR3 protein: CATRLGSEQYF
J gene: TRBJ1-3; clone size: -; D gene: -; V gene: TRBV19; CDR3 DNA: TGTGCCAGTACCACCGGACAGTCTGGAAACACCATATATTTT; CDR3 protein: CASTTGQSGNTIYF